These 5 T cell receptor beta chains share one sample of origin, sequenced in a study of cytomegalovirus exposure and HLA in healthy donors. The repertoire was sequenced with immunoSEQ multiplex PCR; TCRdb's copy has only in-frame clones and lacks some. The sample carries around 100,000 clones, about 94% recorded once. The sequenced material came from PBMCs. Every receptor here comes from a woman aged 18-29 years in good health and CMV-seronegative.

The genes are TRBV6-1 and TRBJ2-6; 8 nucleotides match TRBD1. Germline V CDR1 and CDR2: MNHNS, SASEGT. The length of the CDR3 is 16 residues. J gave up 4 bases and V 4 bases, and 6 bases lay outside the gene matches. The CDR3 here is CASSVQGATGANVLTF. As DNA, the CDR3 is TGTGCCAGCAGTGTTCAGGGGGCGACCGGGGCCAACGTCCTGACTTTC.

This clone was observed once. This chain uses TRBV5-1 with TRBJ1-3, with TRBD1 identical over 7 bases. Germline V gives CDR1 SGHRS, CDR2 YFSETQ. The CDR3 totals 14 residues. V lost 3 bases and J lost 4; bases outside the gene matches: 4. The DNA of the CDR3 is TGCGCCAGCAGCTCGGGGACAGAAGGAAACACCATATATTTT. Its protein product is CASSSGTEGNTIYF.

The rearrangement uses TRBV19 and TRBJ2-7; TRBD2 agrees at 16 bases. V shed 4 bases and J 2 bases; nucleotides not matched to a gene: 2. In germline, CDR1 is LNHDA, CDR2 SQIVND (reference sequence). This CDR3 comprises 16 residues. Here the CDR3 DNA reads TGTGCCAGTAGTACCGGGACTAGCGGGAGGGCCTACGAGCAGTACTTC. Amino acids: CASSTGTSGRAYEQYF.

J is TRBJ2-2 and V is TRBV19, with D possibly matching TRBD2 (7 bases). The germline V and J ends were trimmed by 6 bases and 2 bases, with 16 bases remaining between them. The CDR3 contains 16 residues. Germline CDR1 LNHDA, CDR2 SQIVND (reference sequence). CDR3 protein: CASSNRGGGNTGELFF. The CDR3 region has the DNA TGTGCCAGTAGCAACCGAGGGGGGGGCAACACCGGGGAGCTGTTTTTT.

This sequence joins TRBV15 and TRBJ2-6; perhaps TRBD2 as D (5 bases). Trimming cost V 6 bases and J 3 bases, with 21 bases left between them. Germline V lookup: CDR1 LNHNV, CDR2 YYDKDF (reference sequence). The CDR3 spans 18 residues. DNA of the CDR3: TGTGCCACCAGGCCTCACGGGGAGACCCCCGTTGGGGCCAACGTCCTGACTTTC. Amino acid sequence: CATRPHGETPVGANVLTF.